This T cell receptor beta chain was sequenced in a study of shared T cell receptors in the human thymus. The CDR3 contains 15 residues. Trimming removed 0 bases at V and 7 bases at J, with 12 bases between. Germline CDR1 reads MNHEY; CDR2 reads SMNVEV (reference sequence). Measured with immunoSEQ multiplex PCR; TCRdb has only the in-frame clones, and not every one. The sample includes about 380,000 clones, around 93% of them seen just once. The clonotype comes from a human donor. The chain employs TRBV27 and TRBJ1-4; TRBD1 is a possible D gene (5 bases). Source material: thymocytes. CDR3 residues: CASSLSAPGFEKLFF. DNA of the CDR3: TGTGCCAGCAGTTTATCTGCCCCAGGGTTTGAAAAACTGTTTTTT.